The 21 T cell receptor beta chains below were found in one sample sequenced in a study of T cell responses to AZD1222 COVID-19 vaccine. Clones were sequenced by immunoSEQ multiplex PCR, and TCRdb holds only the in-frame ones, with some missing. The sample lists 95,000 to 150,000 clones, approximately 85% seen once, with about 4.3% in the top ten. Here the sequenced sample was peripheral blood, taken 28 days after the second AZD1222 dose. These TCRs come from an adult who received the AZD1222 COVID-19 vaccine.

This chain uses TRBV7-7 with TRBJ2-5, with D maybe TRBD2 (6 bases). The V end was cut by 0 bases, the J end by 1 base, with 9 bases between. The germline gives CDR1 SSHAT, CDR2 FNYEAQ (reference sequence). The CDR3 spans 15 residues. The CDR3 DNA is TGTGCCAGCAGCTTAGCCGCGGGGTTCCAAGAGACCCAGTACTTC. Translating it yields CASSLAAGFQETQYF.

The V gene is TRBV7-9, the J gene TRBJ2-1; 10 nucleotides agree with TRBD1. Germline assignment: CDR1 SEHNR and CDR2 FQNEAQ (reference sequence). With V trimmed by 1 base and J by 7 bases, 4 bases remained unmatched. There are 15 residues in the CDR3. The CDR3, as DNA: TGTGCCAGCAGCTTAGGGACAGGGGGTACAAATGAGCAGTTCTTC. This gives the protein CASSLGTGGTNEQFF.

The sample holds one count of this clone. The rearrangement uses TRBV28 and TRBJ1-1; no clear D. The CDR3 covers 13 residues. Looked up from germline, CDR1 is MDHEN and CDR2 is SYDVKM. The V and J ends lost 3 bases and 2 bases respectively, with 7 bases between them. The CDR3 is CASSFNRNTEAFF. The CDR3 nucleotides are TGTGCCAGCAGTTTCAACAGAAACACTGAAGCTTTCTTT.

The rearrangement links TRBV28 to TRBJ2-3; D unclear. V was trimmed by 4 bases and J by 3 bases, leaving 11 bases between them. Germline CDR1 MDHEN, CDR2 SYDVKM. The CDR3 is made up of 14 amino acids. The CDR3 DNA is TGTGCCAGCAGTTATTCCCAGGTAACAGATACGCAGTATTTT. Protein sequence: CASSYSQVTDTQYF. Full variable domain (outside the CDR3, taken from reference TRBV28 and TRBJ2-3): DVKVTQSSRYLVKRTGEKVFLECVQDMDHENMFWYRQDPGLGLRLIYFSYDVKMKEKGDIPEGYSVSREKKERFSLILESASTNQTSMYLCASSYSQVTDTQYFGPGTRLTVL.

The CDR3 nucleotides read TGTGCCAGCAGCCTGGGGGATACGCAGTATTTT. Encoded protein: CASSLGDTQYF. This chain joins TRBV3-1 (or the pseudogene TRBV3-2) and TRBJ2-3, with D unclear. Trimming removed 4 bases at V and 6 bases at J, with 5 bases between. The CDR3 consists of 11 residues. Germline loops: CDR1 LGHDT, CDR2 YNNKEL (reference sequence).

The chain employs TRBV4-1 and TRBJ2-7; D not resolved. V gave up 1 base and J gave up 2 bases, with 9 bases separating them. The CDR3 is 14 amino acids. Per the germline V gene, CDR1 is MGHRA and CDR2 is YSYEKL. The CDR3 loop is CASSQAFSTYEQYF. The CDR3 DNA is TGCGCCAGCAGCCAAGCTTTCTCTACCTACGAGCAGTACTTC.

This sequence joins TRBV27 and TRBJ2-3; 11 positions agree with TRBD2. The J segment lost 5 bases and the V segment lost 2 bases, leaving 9 bases of the junction unmatched. Germline V CDR1 and CDR2: MNHEY, SMNVEV (reference sequence). This CDR3 has 17 residues. The CDR3 nucleotides read TGTGCCAGCAGTTTAAATCTAGCGGGGGGCCGGAGAGATACGCAGTATTTT. Protein product: CASSLNLAGGRRDTQYF.

The chain employs TRBV4-1 and TRBJ1-5; no definite D call. The V gene's germline CDR1 is MGHRA and CDR2 YSYEKL. The CDR3 consists of 15 residues. Trimming pared 0 bases from V and 7 bases from J, leaving 13 bases between. The DNA of the CDR3 is TGCGCCAGCAGCCAAGATGGCGGAGGAAGGCAGCCCCAGCATTTT. It specifies CASSQDGGGRQPQHF.

There are many counts of this clone. The chain recombines TRBV6-2 or TRBV6-3 with TRBJ1-6; D is unresolved. Looked up from germline, CDR1 is MNHEY and CDR2 is SVGEGT. The CDR3 length is 14 residues. V lost 6 bases, J lost 6 bases, and 12 bases lay in between. The CDR3 region has the DNA TGTGCCAGCAGCCCGGGGTCCGGTAATTCACCCCTCCACTTT. This encodes CASSPGSGNSPLHF.

This clone was detected a few times. This chain connects TRBV30 to TRBJ1-6; possibly TRBD1 for D (5 bases). There are 13 residues in the CDR3. V dropped 4 bases and J dropped 10 bases, with 14 bases sitting between them. Germline V CDR1 and CDR2: GTSNPN, SVGIG (reference sequence). As DNA, the CDR3 is TGTGCCTGGACCCGGGACTGGGACTCACCCCTCCACTTT. Protein: CAWTRDWDSPLHF.

The chain couples TRBV29-1 to TRBJ1-1; no reliable D call. CDR1 is SQVTM and CDR2 is ANQGSEA in the germline V gene. With 4 bases removed from V and 0 bases from J, the gap between germline ends came to 9 bases. This CDR3 is built from 13 residues. Written as DNA, the CDR3 is TGCAGCGTTGTCTCCGGGTTGAACACTGAAGCTTTCTTT. Translation: CSVVSGLNTEAFF.

This CDR3 is CASSQGTGGQQIYYEQYF. The CDR3 DNA sequence: TGCGCCAGCAGCCAGGGGACAGGGGGGCAACAAATTTACTACGAGCAGTACTTC. The J gene is TRBJ2-7, the V gene TRBV4-3, with 11 nucleotides matching TRBD1. J lost 3 bases, V lost 3 bases, and 13 bases had no gene match. CDR1 and CDR2 from the germline V gene are LGHNA and YSLEER. The CDR3 has 18 amino acids.

CDR3 sequence reads: CASSLRGGGNTIYF. The CDR3 DNA is TGTGCCAGCAGCCTACGGGGGGGCGGAAACACCATATATTTT. The chain joins TRBV5-8 to TRBJ1-3; tentatively, D is TRBD1 (6 bases). This CDR3 is built from 14 residues. Germline CDR1 and CDR2: SGHTS and YDEGEE. Trimming took off 4 bases at V and 4 bases at J, with 12 bases between the two ends.

This clone was found once. V is TRBV19 and J is TRBJ2-7; TRBD2 agrees at 8 bases. V dropped 1 base and J dropped 6; count of bases not matched to a gene: 5. In germline, CDR1 is LNHDA, CDR2 SQIVND (reference sequence). The CDR3 spans 14 residues. The CDR3: CASSIAGLGGEQYF. Written as DNA, the CDR3 is TGTGCCAGTAGTATAGCGGGACTAGGGGGCGAGCAGTACTTC.

The chain couples TRBV6-5 to TRBJ1-4, with no clear D. Trimming cost V 0 bases and J 5 bases, with 10 bases left between them. CDR1 and CDR2 from the germline V gene are MNHEY and SVGAGI. The CDR3 is 15 amino acids. CDR3 residues: CASSYSEPRNEKLFF. For the CDR3, the DNA is TGTGCCAGCAGTTACTCGGAACCGAGGAATGAAAAACTGTTTTTT.

V usage is TRBV7-2 and J usage is TRBJ1-1; tentatively, D is TRBD1 (5 bases). Looked up from germline, CDR1 is SGHTA and CDR2 is FQGNSA. V was cut by 5 bases and J by 2 bases, with 12 bases left in between. This CDR3 has 14 residues. This CDR3 is CASSLGGANTEAFF. The CDR3 DNA reads as TGTGCCAGCAGCCTAGGTGGGGCTAACACTGAAGCTTTCTTT.

This chain connects TRBV2 to TRBJ1-4; tentatively, D is TRBD1 (6 bases). V gave up 4 bases and J gave up 6 bases, with 9 bases separating them. The CDR3 is 13 amino acids. Germline-derived CDR1 and CDR2 are SNHLY and FYNNEI. CDR3 nucleotide sequence: TGTGCCAGCAGTGTACAGGGTGATGAAAAACTGTTTTTT. Translation gives CASSVQGDEKLFF.

The chain links TRBV3-1 (or the pseudogene TRBV3-2) to TRBJ1-1; tentative D call: TRBD1 (5 bases). Trimming took 1 base from V and 3 from J, leaving 9 bases between them. Germline CDR1 and CDR2: LGHDT and YNNKEL (reference sequence). The CDR3 runs 14 residues. The CDR3 bases are TGTGCCAGCAGCCAAGGGGGCTGGTACACTGAAGCTTTCTTT. It yields the protein CASSQGGWYTEAFF.

The rearrangement uses TRBV5-1 and TRBJ2-1; D tentatively fits TRBD1 or TRBD2 (5 bases each). Germline V gene data show CDR1 as SGHRS and CDR2 as YFSETQ. The CDR3 loop spans 13 amino acids. V shed 0 bases and J shed 9 bases, with 10 bases lying between them. The CDR3 region has the DNA TGCGCCAGCAGCTTGGCCATGGGGGTTGAGCAGTTCTTC. Its translation is CASSLAMGVEQFF.

The rearrangement uses TRBV25-1 and TRBJ1-1; D is perhaps TRBD1 (5 bases). The CDR3 runs to 14 residues. The V end lost 1 base, the J end lost 4 bases, and 10 bases lay between the germline ends. CDR1 MGHDK and CDR2 SYGVNS come from the germline V gene. The CDR3 DNA reads as TGTGCCAGCAGTGAATTGGGGGATGGCACTGAAGCTTTCTTT. Protein product: CASSELGDGTEAFF.

The chain couples TRBV4-3 to TRBJ1-4, with D possibly matching TRBD1 (6 bases). The V end lost 2 bases, the J end lost 8 bases, and 12 bases lay between the germline ends. The germline V gene encodes CDR1 LGHNA and CDR2 YSLEER. The CDR3 has 14 amino acids. In nucleotides, the CDR3 is TGCGCCAGCAGCCAACGGTCGCAGGGGGAAAAACTGTTTTTT. Translation: CASSQRSQGEKLFF.